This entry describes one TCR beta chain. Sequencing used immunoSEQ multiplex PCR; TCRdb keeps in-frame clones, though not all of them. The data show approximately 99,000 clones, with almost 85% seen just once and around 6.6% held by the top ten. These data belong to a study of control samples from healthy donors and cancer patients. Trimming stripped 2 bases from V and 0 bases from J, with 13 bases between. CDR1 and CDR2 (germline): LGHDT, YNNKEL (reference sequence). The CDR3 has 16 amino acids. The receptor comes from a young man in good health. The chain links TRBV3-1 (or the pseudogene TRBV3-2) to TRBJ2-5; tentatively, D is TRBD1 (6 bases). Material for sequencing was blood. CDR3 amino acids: CASSQPGTKYQETQYF. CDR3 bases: TGTGCCAGCAGCCAACCCGGGACAAAGTACCAAGAGACCCAGTACTTC.